Listed here are 5 T cell receptor beta chains from one sample, sequenced in a study of T cell repertoires in cytomegalovirus infection (dated by TCRdb to about 2019). The sequencer listed for this sample is Illumina HiSeq 1500. TCRdb redid the processing of the public reads, applying fastp at Q25 and MiXCR, and retained in-frame beta chains. Here each entry gathers all rows of one CDR3 protein and keeps the most common genes and DNA. This sample has around 500,000 distinct CDR3 sequences in its table, and more than 40% of those were observed once. The ten largest clones capture around 45% of the sample. In the paper's terms, the treatment or condition label means: in vitro stimulation with specific CMV peptide epitopes to enrich CMV-specific T cells. Their recognized antigens are unknown. The sequencing here drew on cultured PBMCs, taken from culture after CMV antigen stimulation. All receptors come from a human donor in good health (CMV status not recorded). Some clones in this sample may be carry-over from other donors' samples.

This clonotype has more than one count but fewer than ten. The chain combines TRBV6-6 with TRBJ1-1, with D possibly TRBD1 on 5 matching bases. Trimming stripped 6 bases from V and 0 bases from J, with 14 bases between. The germline gives CDR1 MNHNY, CDR2 SVGAGI (reference sequence). The CDR3 contains 15 residues. CDR3 nucleotide sequence: TGTGCCAGCAGCGGCTCACAGGATTTGAACACTGAAGCTTTCTTT. Translated, it gives CASSGSQDLNTEAFF.

The chain uses TRBV24-1 and TRBJ2-1, with a weak D call TRBD2 (6 bases). V lost 4 bases and J lost 6, with 18 bases in between. The CDR3 runs to 16 residues. The germline gives CDR1 KGHDR, CDR2 SFDVKD. CDR3: CATSDSGLADINEQFF. The CDR3 DNA sequence: TGTGCCACCAGTGACAGCGGGCTAGCAGACATCAATGAGCAGTTCTTC.

This clonotype was detected a few times. The chain carries TRBV7-9 and TRBJ2-4, with D perhaps being TRBD1 or TRBD2 (6 bases each). Looked up from germline, CDR1 is SEHNR and CDR2 is FQNEAQ (reference sequence). This CDR3 is built from 13 residues. The ends were cut back, 3 bases at V and 7 bases at J, with 10 bases in the middle. CDR3 DNA sequence: TGTGCCAGCAGCTTTGTAGGGGGGAACATTCAGTACTTC. This sequence encodes CASSFVGGNIQYF. Full variable domain (remainder filled in from reference TRBV7-9 and TRBJ2-4): DTGVSQNPRHKITKRGQNVTFRCDPISEHNRLYWYRQTLGQGPEFLTYFQNEAQLEKSRLLSDRFSAERPKGSFSTLEIQRTEQGDSAMYLCASSFVGGNIQYFGAGTRLSVL.

This clonotype was seen only a few times. The rearrangement links TRBV7-2 to TRBJ2-3; D is unclear. Germline CDR1 is SGHTA and CDR2 is FQGNSA. The CDR3 spans 14 residues. V shed 0 bases and J shed 4 bases, with 8 bases lying between them. The DNA of the CDR3 is TGTGCCAGCAGCTTAGCCGGGCTTCCAGATACGCAGTATTTT. Protein sequence: CASSLAGLPDTQYF.

V usage is TRBV4-2 and J usage is TRBJ2-3; D remains unclear. V lost 4 bases and J 0 bases, leaving 11 bases between the germline ends. This CDR3 comprises 15 residues. Germline-derived CDR1 and CDR2 are LGHNA and YNFKEQ. CDR3 sequence reads: CASSLGSKSTDTQYF. CDR3 DNA sequence: TGTGCCAGCAGCCTGGGTTCTAAGAGCACAGATACGCAGTATTTT.